This T cell receptor (beta chain) was sequenced in a study of T cell repertoires in cytomegalovirus infection. Background on the study: Public signatures in TCR beta pointed to CMV infection and matching HLA type. Study-level findings and limits: There were carriers of CMV plus the relevant HLA, and cumulative public TCR beta family frequency identified them. Clonotype analysis showed dominance of the ex vivo response by HLA-C-restricted CMV-specific TCR beta clonotypes.

TCRdb recomputed calls from the reads with MiXCR, one row per CDR3 protein. The sample holds about 270,000 distinct CDR3 sequences, about 20% seen once. Points on this clonotype: The antigen is undetermined.

The V and J ends lost 6 bases and 7 bases respectively, with 16 bases between them. The CDR3 extends over 14 amino acids. Germline loops: CDR1 LNHDA, CDR2 SQIVND (reference sequence). This chain connects TRBV19 to TRBJ1-5; TRBD1 might be the D (6 bases). The source of this sequence is a human donor in good health (CMV status not recorded). Some clones in this sample may be carry-over from other donors' samples. The specimen comprised cultured PBMCs, sampled from culture after CMV antigen stimulation. CDR3 in DNA: TGTGCCAGTAGATTTGGGGGGGGCTCACAGCCCCAGCATTTT. Protein: CASRFGGGSQPQHF.